The 30 T cell receptor beta chains in this list originate from one sample, sequenced in a study of shared T cell receptors in the human thymus. The protocol was immunoSEQ multiplex PCR, while the TCRdb copy is restricted to in-frame clones and leaves out a portion. The table records about 730,000 clones, 70% to 90% of them present only once. The same data also contributed to another study, on human thymus T cells.

Sequencing was carried out using thymocytes. The receptors originated from a girl less than two years old with a congenital heart defect.

The J gene is TRBJ1-2, the V gene TRBV30, with TRBD1 identical over 8 bases. Germline CDR1 reads GTSNPN; CDR2 reads SVGIG (reference sequence). V lost 0 bases and J lost 6; bases outside the gene matches: 18. The CDR3 contains 18 residues. The CDR3 DNA is TGTGCCTGGAGTGTACCTCGGGACAGGAACAACGGGCGCGATGGCTACACCTTC. It is translated as CAWSVPRDRNNGRDGYTF.

The chain uses TRBV10-3 and TRBJ1-5, with D perhaps matching TRBD1 (5 bases). The CDR3 is 13 amino acids. The germline V gene encodes CDR1 ENHRY and CDR2 SYGVKD. Between the trimmed V and J ends, which lost 3 bases and 6 bases, there was a span of 9 bases. CDR3 in amino acids: CAISDAQGQPQHF. The CDR3 bases are TGTGCCATCAGTGACGCCCAGGGTCAGCCCCAGCATTTT.

The chain employs TRBV11-2 and TRBJ2-1, with a tentative D call TRBD1 (5 bases). There are 15 residues in the CDR3. Germline CDR1 and CDR2: SGHAT and FQNNGV. The V and J ends lost 4 bases and 2 bases respectively, with 12 bases between them. CDR3 DNA: TGTGCCAGCAGCTCCCGGACATTTACCTACAATGAGCAGTTCTTC. It translates to CASSSRTFTYNEQFF.

The genes are TRBV7-6 and TRBJ2-5, with TRBD2 matching 7 bases. This CDR3 has 14 amino acids. Germline-derived CDR1 and CDR2 are SGHVS and FNYEAQ. Trimming took 6 bases from V and 1 from J; bases not matched to a gene: 5. The chain's CDR3 is CASRNQRGQETQYF. CDR3 nucleotides: TGTGCCAGCAGAAACCAGCGGGGCCAAGAGACCCAGTACTTC.

The chain carries TRBV6-1 and TRBJ1-2, with D possibly TRBD1 on 5 matching bases. The V gene's germline CDR1 is MNHNS and CDR2 SASEGT. The CDR3 runs to 13 residues. V gave up 3 bases and J gave up 8 bases, with 13 bases separating them. In DNA form, the CDR3 reads TGTGCCAGCAGTGAGGGGCGTGGGGAAGGCTACACCTTC. It encodes CASSEGRGEGYTF.

This clone was found a few times. The chain has TRBV7-9 and TRBJ1-2, with 7 bases aligning to TRBD1. The junction had 20 bases not matched to a gene; V was cut back by 5 bases and J by 8 bases. Germline V CDR1 and CDR2: SEHNR, FQNEAQ (reference sequence). The CDR3 contains 17 residues. The CDR3 is CASSPRPGGRGFWGYTF. The CDR3 coding sequence is TGTGCCAGCAGCCCACGCCCCGGAGGCAGGGGGTTCTGGGGCTACACCTTC.

J is TRBJ2-7 and V is TRBV7-2; no clear D. V shed 5 bases and J shed 3 bases, with 11 bases lying between them. This CDR3 is built from 13 residues. Germline CDR1 is SGHTA and CDR2 is FQGNSA. The chain's CDR3 is CASSLGSYYEQYF. CDR3 nucleotide sequence: TGTGCCAGCAGCCTCGGGTCATACTACGAGCAGTACTTC.

J is TRBJ1-1 and V is TRBV5-4; the D gene is possibly TRBD1 (5 bases). V lost 4 bases and J 11 bases, leaving 27 bases between the germline ends. Germline assignment: CDR1 SGHNT and CDR2 YYREEE (reference sequence). The CDR3 loop spans 16 amino acids. CDR3 residues: CASSAYSGQEGLEAFF. In nucleotides, the CDR3 is TGTGCCAGCAGCGCGTATAGTGGGCAGGAGGGGCTCGAGGCTTTCTTT.

The CDR3 region has the DNA TGTGCCAGCACCCCTGGCGGCAGGGGGCAAGAGACCCAGTACTTC. Translating gives CASTPGGRGQETQYF. V usage is TRBV2 and J usage is TRBJ2-5, with 7 bases that match TRBD1. The CDR3 is 15 residues long. Germline-derived CDR1 and CDR2 are SNHLY and FYNNEI. With 7 bases clipped from V and 2 bases from J, the junction kept 10 bases outside the gene matches.

The rearrangement links TRBV4-1 to TRBJ1-4; 7 bases match TRBD1. The CDR3 contains 17 residues. Trimming took 5 bases from V and 0 from J; bases not matched to a gene: 9. The germline V gene has CDR1 MGHRA and CDR2 YSYEKL. CDR3 sequence reads: CASSERQGWATNEKLFF. Here the CDR3 DNA reads TGCGCCAGCAGCGAGCGACAGGGCTGGGCAACTAATGAAAAACTGTTTTTT.

This clone is a singleton in its sample. The gene calls are TRBV10-2 and TRBJ2-2; tentatively, D is TRBD1 (7 bases). With 5 bases removed from V and 5 bases from J, the gap between germline ends came to 18 bases. This CDR3 is 16 amino acids long. In germline, CDR1 is WSHSY, CDR2 SAAADI. The CDR3 reads CASSTPIQGGTGELFF. As DNA, the CDR3 is TGCGCCAGCAGTACTCCCATCCAGGGGGGTACCGGGGAGCTGTTTTTT.

The J gene is TRBJ2-7, the V gene TRBV27, with TRBD1 matching over 10 bases. Germline values: CDR1 MNHEY, CDR2 SMNVEV (reference sequence). The CDR3 totals 15 residues. Trimming took 5 bases from V and 5 from J; bases not matched to a gene: 9. CDR3 region: CASSPKGQGSHEQYF. In DNA, the CDR3 is TGTGCCAGCAGTCCCAAGGGACAGGGGTCCCACGAGCAGTACTTC.

The chain recombines TRBV27 with TRBJ1-6, with D tentatively TRBD1 (6 bases). Looked up from germline, CDR1 is MNHEY and CDR2 is SMNVEV (reference sequence). Trimming cost V 2 bases and J 0 bases, with 29 bases left between them. There are 23 residues in the CDR3. Written as DNA, the CDR3 is TGTGCCAGCAGTTTACTCCCTTTGGCAGGGGCTTATCTTCTAGGCTCCTATAATTCACCCCTCCACTTT. It translates to CASSLLPLAGAYLLGSYNSPLHF.

The genes are TRBV6-4 and TRBJ1-1, with 7 bases aligning to TRBD1. Germline assignment: CDR1 MRHNA and CDR2 SNTAGT. With V trimmed by 5 bases and J by 4 bases, 7 bases remained unmatched. The CDR3 runs to 14 residues. CDR3 sequence reads: CASSPDRVSTEAFF. The CDR3 bases are TGTGCCAGCAGTCCCGACAGGGTGAGCACTGAAGCTTTCTTT.

The V call is TRBV13, the J call TRBJ1-1; TRBD1 matches at 9 bases. Trimming took 3 bases from V and 4 from J; bases not matched to a gene: 3. CDR1 is PRHDT and CDR2 is FYEKMQ in the germline V gene (reference sequence). The length of the CDR3 is 14 residues. CDR3 region: CASSFRQGGTEAFF. CDR3 DNA: TGTGCCAGCAGCTTCAGACAGGGGGGCACTGAAGCTTTCTTT.

This clone appeared once. The chain joins TRBV6-1 to TRBJ1-5, with TRBD1 matching 8 bases. There are 13 residues in the CDR3. V was clipped by 4 bases and J by 4 bases; unmatched bases: 0. Germline values: CDR1 MNHNS, CDR2 SASEGT. CDR3 DNA sequence: TGTGCCAGCAGTGGGGACAGGAATCAGCCCCAGCATTTT. This codes for CASSGDRNQPQHF.

This clone appeared a few times. The genes are TRBV7-9 and TRBJ2-3, with 7 bases identical to TRBD2. Trimming cost V 5 bases and J 7 bases; bases outside gene matches: 12. CDR3 size: 15 residues. Germline-derived CDR1 and CDR2 are SEHNR and FQNEAQ (reference sequence). This chain's CDR3 is CASSPPGRGRNTQYF. In DNA form, the CDR3 reads TGTGCCAGCAGCCCGCCGGGGAGGGGACGGAATACGCAGTATTTT.

V and J are TRBV6-6 and TRBJ1-2; D unclear. Germline V lookup: CDR1 MNHNY, CDR2 SVGAGI (reference sequence). This CDR3 spans 15 amino acids. The germline V and J ends were trimmed by 0 bases and 0 bases, with 8 bases remaining between them. The CDR3 is CASSYSDGANYGYTF. As DNA, the CDR3 is TGTGCCAGCAGTTACTCTGACGGAGCTAACTATGGCTACACCTTC.

The rearrangement uses TRBV19 and TRBJ1-4; 10 positions match TRBD1. The CDR3 has 15 residues. Germline V CDR1 and CDR2: LNHDA, SQIVND (reference sequence). The ends lost 3 bases at V and 7 bases at J; junction bases unmatched: 5. CDR3 region: CASSMGTGVREKLFF. CDR3 in DNA: TGTGCCAGTAGTATGGGGACAGGGGTTCGTGAAAAACTGTTTTTT.

The chain is built from TRBV7-9 and TRBJ1-4; no firm D call. Trimming removed 2 bases from V and 6 bases from J, with 10 bases in between. This CDR3 has 14 amino acids. Germline CDR1 and CDR2: SEHNR and FQNEAQ (reference sequence). The CDR3 sequence: CASSLNTRDEKLFF. The CDR3, as DNA: TGTGCCAGCAGCTTAAATACCCGGGATGAAAAACTGTTTTTT.

The chain links TRBV30 to TRBJ2-3, with TRBD2 identical over 7 bases. Germline V CDR1 and CDR2: GTSNPN, SVGIG (reference sequence). The CDR3 extends over 16 amino acids. J gave up 0 bases and V 0 bases, and 6 bases lay outside the gene matches. The CDR3 nucleotides read TGTGCCTGGAGTGTTCGGGGAGGGATTAGCACAGATACGCAGTATTTT. Amino acid sequence: CAWSVRGGISTDTQYF. Variable domain in full (rest from reference TRBV30 and TRBJ2-3): SQTIHQWPATLVQPVGSPLSLECTVEGTSNPNLYWYRQAAGRGLQLLFYSVGIGQISSEVPQNLSASRPQDRQFILSSKKLLLSDSGFYLCAWSVRGGISTDTQYFGPGTRLTVL.

This clone turned up a few times. The V call is TRBV4-3, the J call TRBJ1-4; 11 nucleotides agree with TRBD1. The CDR3 spans 19 residues. The V gene's germline CDR1 is LGHNA and CDR2 YSLEER. V was clipped by 0 bases and J by 0 bases; unmatched bases: 6. DNA of the CDR3: TGCGCCAGCAGCCAAGAGGGACAGGGGGAGAAAACAACTAATGAAAAACTGTTTTTT. Protein sequence: CASSQEGQGEKTTNEKLFF.

In its sample, this clone was seen a few times. The chain has TRBV7-9 and TRBJ1-5, with 8 bases identical to TRBD1. CDR3 size: 17 residues. With V trimmed by 5 bases and J by 11 bases, 20 bases remained unmatched. The germline CDR1 and CDR2 sequences are SEHNR and FQNEAQ (reference sequence). Here the CDR3 reads CASSPLTLSTGEVAQHF. CDR3 nucleotide sequence: TGTGCCAGCAGCCCCCTGACACTATCGACAGGGGAAGTGGCCCAGCATTTT. The entire variable domain, with the rest obtained from reference TRBV7-9 and TRBJ1-5, is as follows: DTGVSQNPRHKITKRGQNVTFRCDPISEHNRLYWYRQTLGQGPEFLTYFQNEAQLEKSRLLSDRFSAERPKGSFSTLEIQRTEQGDSAMYLCASSPLTLSTGEVAQHFGDGTRLSIL.

The rearrangement links TRBV7-6 to TRBJ1-1, with D unresolved. Trimming took off 1 base at V and 3 bases at J, with 15 bases between the two ends. The germline V gene has CDR1 SGHVS and CDR2 FNYEAQ. This CDR3 has 16 residues. In nucleotides, the CDR3 is TGTGCCAGCAGCTTAGGAGGGCGACGTTTTGACACTGAAGCTTTCTTT. This sequence encodes CASSLGGRRFDTEAFF.

The chain uses TRBV4-1 and TRBJ1-5; no clear D gene. The CDR3 sequence is 15 residues long. Germline CDR1 reads MGHRA; CDR2 reads YSYEKL. Between the trimmed V and J ends, which lost 2 bases and 7 bases, there was a span of 15 bases. CDR3 nucleotide sequence: TGCGCCAGCAGCCAAAATCTTGGCCTGAACCAGCCCCAGCATTTT. This codes for CASSQNLGLNQPQHF.

This clone has only a few counts. The rearrangement links TRBV19 to TRBJ2-2, with TRBD2 identical over 7 bases. CDR1 and CDR2 (germline): LNHDA, SQIVND (reference sequence). The V and J ends lost 5 bases and 2 bases, in that order; junction bases with no gene match: 17. The length of the CDR3 is 19 residues. The CDR3 bases are TGTGCCAGTAGTCCTCTGCCTTCCCGGGGGAGGGGTAACACCGGGGAGCTGTTTTTT. Protein product: CASSPLPSRGRGNTGELFF.

The chain's CDR3 is CARRIRIPGQLLNTEAFF. As DNA, the CDR3 is TGTGCCAGGCGGATCCGAATACCGGGACAACTCTTGAACACTGAAGCTTTCTTT. V and J are TRBV2 and TRBJ1-1; TRBD1 might be the D (6 bases). V lost 9 bases, J lost 0 bases, and 26 bases lay in between. Germline CDR1 is SNHLY and CDR2 is FYNNEI. The CDR3 has 18 amino acids.

CDR3 sequence: CASIKQGYGYTF. The CDR3 DNA reads as TGTGCCAGCATCAAACAGGGATATGGCTACACCTTC. The chain combines TRBV7-2 with TRBJ1-2, with a possible D match to TRBD1 (6 bases). Germline lookup yields CDR1 SGHTA and CDR2 FQGNSA. The CDR3 contains 12 residues. V was shortened by 7 bases and J by 5 bases, with 11 bases between the two germline ends.

This rearrangement joins TRBV4-1 to TRBJ1-2, with D unresolved. The CDR3 covers 16 residues. V lost 3 bases and J 1 base, leaving 15 bases between the germline ends. Germline CDR1 MGHRA, CDR2 YSYEKL. CDR3 protein: CASSQTEGTLNYGYTF. As DNA, the CDR3 is TGCGCCAGCAGCCAGACCGAGGGTACCCTTAACTATGGCTACACCTTC.

The chain carries TRBV5-1 and TRBJ1-1; the D gene is possibly TRBD1 (6 bases). The CDR3 runs 14 residues. CDR1 and CDR2 (germline): SGHRS, YFSETQ. The ends were cut back, 4 bases at V and 5 bases at J, with 15 bases in the middle. DNA of the CDR3: TGCGCCAGCAGCCAAGAACCAGGGACAACTGAAGCTTTCTTT. Protein sequence: CASSQEPGTTEAFF.